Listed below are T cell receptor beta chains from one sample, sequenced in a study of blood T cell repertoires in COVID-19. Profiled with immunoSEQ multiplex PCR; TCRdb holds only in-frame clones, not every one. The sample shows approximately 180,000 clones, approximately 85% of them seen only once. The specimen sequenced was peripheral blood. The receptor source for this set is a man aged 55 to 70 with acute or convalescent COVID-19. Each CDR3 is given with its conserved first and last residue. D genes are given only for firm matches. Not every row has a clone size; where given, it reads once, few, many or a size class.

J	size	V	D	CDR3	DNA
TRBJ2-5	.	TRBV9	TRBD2	CASSGGLAAAGTQYF	TGTGCCAGCAGCGGGGGACTAGCGGCCGCCGGGACCCAGTACTTC
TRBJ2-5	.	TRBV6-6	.	CASNTGGGTKTQYF	TGTGCCAGCAACACCGGAGGAGGTACGAAGACCCAGTACTTC
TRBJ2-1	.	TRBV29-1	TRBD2	CSVAALGLAGRTKQFF	TGCAGCGTTGCGGCCTTAGGACTAGCGGGACGTACTAAGCAGTTCTTC
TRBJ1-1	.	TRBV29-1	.	CSVSQGRDTEAFF	TGCAGCGTATCGCAGGGGCGGGACACTGAAGCTTTCTTT
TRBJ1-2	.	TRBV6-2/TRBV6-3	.	CASSSAGHYGYTF	TGTGCCAGCAGTTCAGCAGGTCACTATGGCTACACCTTC
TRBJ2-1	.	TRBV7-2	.	CASRGSPSYNEQFF	TGTGCCAGCAGGGGGAGCCCCTCCTACAATGAGCAGTTCTTC
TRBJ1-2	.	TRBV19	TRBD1	CASTSQGIRGYTF	TGTGCCAGTACCTCACAGGGGATCAGAGGCTACACCTTC
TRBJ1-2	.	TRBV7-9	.	CASSLGDTMDRVYGYTF	TGTGCCAGCAGCTTGGGAGATACAATGGACAGAGTCTATGGCTACACCTTC
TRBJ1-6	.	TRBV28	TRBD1	CASTQRQGSNSPLHF	TGTGCCAGCACCCAACGACAGGGCTCTAATTCACCCCTCCACTTT
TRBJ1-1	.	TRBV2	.	CASRQEVNTEAFF	TGTGCCAGTCGACAGGAAGTGAACACTGAAGCTTTCTTT
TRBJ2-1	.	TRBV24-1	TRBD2	CATSDSGGGTYNEQFF	TGTGCCACCAGTGATTCGGGGGGAGGGACCTACAATGAGCAGTTCTTC
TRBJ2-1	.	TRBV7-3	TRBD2	CASSSGRPPYNEQFF	TGTGCCAGCAGCTCCGGGAGGCCTCCCTACAATGAGCAGTTCTTC
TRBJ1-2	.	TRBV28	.	CASTPGGEGGNYGYTF	TGTGCCAGCACCCCCGGAGGCGAGGGCGGGAACTATGGCTACACCTTC
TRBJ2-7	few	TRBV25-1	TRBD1	CASSDRTGRQQYF	TGTGCCAGCAGTGACAGGACAGGGCGGCAGCAGTACTTC
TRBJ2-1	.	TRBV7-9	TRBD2	CASSFPSGVSYNEQFF	TGTGCCAGCAGCTTTCCTAGCGGGGTGTCCTACAATGAGCAGTTCTTC
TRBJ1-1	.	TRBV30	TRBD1	CAWSTGVNTEAFF	TGTGCCTGGTCTACAGGGGTGAACACTGAAGCTTTCTTT
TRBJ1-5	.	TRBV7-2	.	CASSSDSTNQPQHF	TGTGCCAGCAGCTCGGACAGTACCAATCAGCCCCAGCATTTT
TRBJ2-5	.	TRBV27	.	CASSLLGNQETQYF	TGTGCCAGCAGTTTATTGGGCAACCAAGAGACCCAGTACTTC
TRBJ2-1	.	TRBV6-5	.	CASSSTGEAEQFF	TGTGCCAGCAGCTCCACAGGGGAGGCTGAGCAGTTCTTC
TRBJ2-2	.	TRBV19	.	CASSIVSGANTGELFF	TGTGCCAGTAGTATAGTTTCGGGAGCAAACACCGGGGAGCTGTTTTTT
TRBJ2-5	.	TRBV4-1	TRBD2	CASSRLLAGAETQYF	TGCGCCAGCAGCCGCCTACTAGCGGGAGCAGAGACCCAGTACTTC
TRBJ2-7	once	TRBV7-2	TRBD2	CASSLNWRGEQYF	TGTGCCAGCAGCTTAAACTGGCGGGGGGAGCAGTACTTC
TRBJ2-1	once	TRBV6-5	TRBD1	CASSYSIYRGSEQFF	TGTGCCAGCAGTTACTCGATATACAGGGGGAGTGAGCAGTTCTTC
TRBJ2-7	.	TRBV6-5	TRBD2	CASRTGTSGREEQYF	TGTGCCAGCAGGACCGGGACTAGCGGGAGGGAAGAGCAGTACTTC
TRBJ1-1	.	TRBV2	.	CASSELLEAFF	TGTGCCAGCAGTGAATTGTTAGAAGCTTTCTTT
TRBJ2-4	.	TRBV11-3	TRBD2	CASSLSHTTSRALAKNIQYF	TGTGCCAGCAGCTTAAGCCATACGACTAGCAGGGCATTAGCCAAAAACATTCAGTACTTC
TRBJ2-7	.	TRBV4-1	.	CASSQGLFYEQYF	TGCGCCAGCAGCCAGGGACTGTTCTACGAGCAGTACTTC
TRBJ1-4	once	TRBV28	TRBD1	CASSTGTGPDEKLFF	TGTGCCAGCAGTACCGGGACAGGGCCCGATGAAAAACTGTTTTTT
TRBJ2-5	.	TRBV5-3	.	CARSLADREETQYF	TGTGCCAGAAGCTTGGCGGACAGAGAAGAGACCCAGTACTTC
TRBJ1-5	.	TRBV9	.	CASGSSGGNQPQHF	TGTGCCAGCGGTTCATCGGGGGGGAATCAGCCCCAGCATTTT
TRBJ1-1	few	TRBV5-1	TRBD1	CASSLDGDRSTEAFF	TGCGCCAGCAGCTTGGATGGGGACAGATCCACTGAAGCTTTCTTT
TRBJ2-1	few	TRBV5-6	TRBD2	CASSEGLAEANEQFF	TGTGCCAGCAGCGAGGGACTAGCGGAGGCCAATGAGCAGTTCTTC
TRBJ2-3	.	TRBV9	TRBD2	CASSVGGLAGVGTQYF	TGTGCCAGCAGCGTAGGCGGACTAGCGGGAGTTGGCACGCAGTATTTT
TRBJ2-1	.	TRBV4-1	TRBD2	CASSQGGTSGNNEQFF	TGCGCCAGCAGCCAAGGAGGGACTAGCGGAAACAATGAGCAGTTCTTC
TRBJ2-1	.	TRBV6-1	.	CASSEAQDYNEQFF	TGTGCCAGCAGTGAAGCACAGGACTACAATGAGCAGTTCTTC